Listed here is a single TCR beta chain. Antigen: not known. At one end the junction does not follow the germline gene, possibly because of a read error. This entry belongs to a study of blood T cells in healthy people across ages. Then a second PCR, running roughly 7 to 11 cycles, was carried out with a sample-barcoded 5' primer and a J-beta primer mix. TCRdb itself ran the 5' RACE reads through MiXCR, one entry per CDR3 protein. Counted here are 600,000 to 1,000,000 distinct CDR3 sequences, nearly 60% occurring once; the ten biggest clones make up about 20%. Germline CDR1 and CDR2: MDHEN and SYDVKM. The CDR3 spans 17 residues. A minimum of 6 micrograms of total RNA was extracted per sample. Study-level points and caveats: Both higher diversity and more naive CD4+ cells marked long-lived donors when set against aged donors. A roughly linear fall in TCR beta diversity per million T cells was seen with increasing age.

This chain connects TRBV28 to TRBJ2-3; 8 nucleotides line up with TRBD2. The sequenced sample was blood. The origin of this receptor is a man younger than 40 in good health. The CDR3 region has the DNA TGTGCCAGCAGTCCTACTAGCGGACCCTTTATGACAGATGCGCAGTATTTT. Translated: CASSPTSGPFMTDAQYF.